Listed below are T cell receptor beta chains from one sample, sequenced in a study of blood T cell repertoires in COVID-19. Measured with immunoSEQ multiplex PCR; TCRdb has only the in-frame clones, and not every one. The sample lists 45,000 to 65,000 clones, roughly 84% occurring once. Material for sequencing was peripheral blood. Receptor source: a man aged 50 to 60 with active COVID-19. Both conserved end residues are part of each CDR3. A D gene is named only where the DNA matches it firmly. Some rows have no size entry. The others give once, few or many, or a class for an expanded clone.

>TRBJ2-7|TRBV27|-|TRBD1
CASSSRGTGGVYEQYF
TGTGCCAGCAGTTCCCGTGGGACAGGGGGGGTCTACGAGCAGTACTTC
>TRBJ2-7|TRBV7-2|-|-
CASSPSRSLYEQYF
TGTGCCAGCAGCCCTTCGAGGTCCCTCTACGAGCAGTACTTC
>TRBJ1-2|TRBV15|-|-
CATSRDSVYGYTF
TGTGCCACCAGCAGGGACAGCGTCTATGGCTACACCTTC
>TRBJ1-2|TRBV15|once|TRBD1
CATSRDPGDRINYGYTF
TGTGCCACCAGCAGAGATCCCGGGGACAGAATAAACTATGGCTACACCTTC
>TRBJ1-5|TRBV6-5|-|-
CASSKQGGNQPQHF
TGTGCCAGCAGTAAACAGGGAGGCAATCAGCCCCAGCATTTT
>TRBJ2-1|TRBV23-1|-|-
CASSQSKLNEQFF
TGCGCCAGCAGTCAATCTAAGCTAAATGAGCAGTTCTTC
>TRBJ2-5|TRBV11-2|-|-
CASSSPRGSETQYF
TGTGCCAGCAGCTCACCCCGGGGGTCAGAGACCCAGTACTTC
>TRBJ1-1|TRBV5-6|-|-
CASSLSGSHTEAFF
TGTGCCAGCAGCTTGAGCGGCAGCCACACTGAAGCTTTCTTT
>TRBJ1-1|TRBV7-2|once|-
CASSVGGRDTEAFF
TGTGCCAGCAGCGTTGGGGGCAGGGACACTGAAGCTTTCTTT
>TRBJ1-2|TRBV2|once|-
CASRGLSYGYTF
TGTGCCAGCAGGGGACTGAGCTATGGCTACACCTTC
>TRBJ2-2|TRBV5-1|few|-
CASHLAGQEGGELFF
TGCGCCAGCCATCTAGCGGGACAGGAAGGAGGGGAGCTGTTTTTT
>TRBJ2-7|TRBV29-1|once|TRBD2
CSVAGTSGSLPANEQYF
TGCAGCGTCGCCGGGACTAGCGGGAGCCTCCCCGCTAACGAGCAGTACTTC
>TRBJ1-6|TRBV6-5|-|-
CASSFGQRYSDSPLHF
TGTGCCAGCAGTTTCGGACAGCGATATTCGGATTCACCCCTCCACTTT
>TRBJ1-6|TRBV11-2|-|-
CASSRQENNSPLHF
TGTGCCAGCAGCCGACAGGAAAATAATTCACCCCTCCACTTT
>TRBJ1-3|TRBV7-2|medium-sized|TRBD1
CASSTGTVGNTIYF
TGTGCCAGCAGCACCGGGACAGTTGGAAACACCATATATTTT
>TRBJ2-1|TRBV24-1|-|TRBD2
CATSDSLAGGSYNEQFF
TGTGCCACCAGTGACTCACTAGCGGGGGGTTCCTACAATGAGCAGTTCTTC
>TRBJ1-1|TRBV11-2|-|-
CASSFRDQDTEAFF
TGTGCCAGCAGCTTTCGGGATCAGGACACTGAAGCTTTCTTT
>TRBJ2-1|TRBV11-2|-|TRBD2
CASSSRGSGGSYNEQFF
TGTGCCAGCAGCTCCCGCGGGAGCGGGGGGTCCTACAATGAGCAGTTCTTC
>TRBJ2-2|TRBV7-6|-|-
CASSLEGLTNTGELFF
TGTGCCAGCAGCTTAGAGGGGTTGACGAACACCGGGGAGCTGTTTTTT
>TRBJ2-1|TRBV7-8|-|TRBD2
CASSLVASGGAIYNEQFF
TGTGCCAGCAGCTTAGTCGCTAGCGGGGGGGCCATTTACAATGAGCAGTTCTTC
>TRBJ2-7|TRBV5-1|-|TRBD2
CASSSIIGLAAEQYF
TGCGCCAGCAGCTCCATAATCGGACTAGCTGCCGAGCAGTACTTC
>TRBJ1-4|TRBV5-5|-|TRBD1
CASSLGDRGEKLFF
TGTGCCAGCAGCTTGGGGGACAGGGGTGAAAAACTGTTTTTT
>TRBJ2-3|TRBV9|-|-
CASSAAPMGGGTDTQYF
TGTGCCAGCAGCGCCGCCCCGATGGGAGGGGGAACAGATACGCAGTATTTT
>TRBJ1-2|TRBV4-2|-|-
CASSAGARIRSDGYTF
TGTGCCAGCAGCGCTGGGGCACGGATCCGATCAGATGGCTACACCTTC
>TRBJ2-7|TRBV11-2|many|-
CASSLEWESHEQYF
TGTGCCAGCAGCTTAGAGTGGGAGAGCCACGAGCAGTACTTC
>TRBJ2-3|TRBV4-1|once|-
CASSQARSTDTQYF
TGCGCCAGCAGCCAAGCGAGGAGCACAGATACGCAGTATTTT
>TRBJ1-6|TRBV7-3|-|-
CASSSTGTYNSPLHF
TGTGCCAGCAGTTCTACCGGGACCTATAATTCACCCCTCCACTTT
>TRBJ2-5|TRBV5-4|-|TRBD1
CASSAGQGYETQYF
TGTGCCAGCAGCGCGGGACAGGGATACGAGACCCAGTACTTC
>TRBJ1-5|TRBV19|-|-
CASSIVRGSWRWQPQHF
TGTGCCAGTAGTATAGTGAGGGGGTCCTGGCGTTGGCAGCCCCAGCATTTT
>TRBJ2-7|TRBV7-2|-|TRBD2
CASSFSGVGGYEQYF
TGTGCCAGCAGCTTCAGCGGGGTGGGGGGATACGAGCAGTACTTC
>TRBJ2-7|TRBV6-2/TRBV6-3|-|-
CASSYRGLSYEQYF
TGTGCCAGCAGTTACCGAGGACTCTCCTACGAGCAGTACTTC
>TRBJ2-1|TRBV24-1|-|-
CATSDLRTDPSSYNEQFF
TGTGCCACCAGTGACCTGAGGACTGATCCTAGCTCCTACAATGAGCAGTTCTTC
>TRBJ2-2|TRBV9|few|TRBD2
CASSVSAGPNTGELFF
TGTGCCAGCAGCGTATCAGCGGGACCGAACACCGGGGAGCTGTTTTTT
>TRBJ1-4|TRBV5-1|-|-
CASSLGPGGSNEKLFF
TGCGCCAGCAGCTTGGGACCGGGGGGGTCTAATGAAAAACTGTTTTTT
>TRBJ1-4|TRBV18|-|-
CASSRTDNLLGTNEKLFF
TGTGCCAGCTCACGGACAGATAACTTATTAGGGACTAATGAAAAACTGTTTTTT
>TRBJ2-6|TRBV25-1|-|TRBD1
CASSGQGSGANVLTF
TGTGCCAGCAGTGGACAGGGGTCTGGGGCCAACGTCCTGACTTTC
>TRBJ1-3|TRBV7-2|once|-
CASSLAEASGNTIYF
TGTGCCAGCAGCTTAGCGGAGGCCTCTGGAAACACCATATATTTT
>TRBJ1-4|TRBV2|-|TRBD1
CASSRTGNEKLFF
TGTGCCAGCAGCCGGACAGGGAATGAAAAACTGTTTTTT
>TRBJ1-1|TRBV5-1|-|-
CASSLADINTEAFF
TGCGCCAGCAGCTTGGCGGACATTAACACTGAAGCTTTCTTT
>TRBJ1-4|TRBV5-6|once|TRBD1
CASSWKQGNFGKLFF
TGTGCCAGCAGCTGGAAACAGGGGAACTTTGGAAAACTGTTTTTT